This T cell receptor (beta chain) came from a study of blood T cell repertoires in COVID-19. Study context: Acute and convalescent COVID-19 specimens originated in the United States, Italy and Spain. T cells, B-cell-depleted T cells, or PBMCs supplied cDNA or gDNA.

Sequenced by immunoSEQ multiplex PCR; TCRdb stores in-frame clones only, minus some. The data hold 75,000 to 90,000 clones, with around 86% observed a single time. This sequence was found in a man between 45 and 60 years old with active COVID-19. Sequences were obtained from peripheral blood.

The CDR3 sequence is CASSQRTGSYEQYF. CDR3 bases: TGTGCCAGCAGCCAACGGACAGGGTCCTACGAGCAGTACTTC. The rearrangement uses TRBV14 and TRBJ2-7, with 8 positions matching TRBD1. CDR1 SGHDN and CDR2 FVKESK come from the germline V gene. The V and J ends lost 2 bases and 1 base, in that order; junction bases with no gene match: 1. The length of the CDR3 is 14 residues.